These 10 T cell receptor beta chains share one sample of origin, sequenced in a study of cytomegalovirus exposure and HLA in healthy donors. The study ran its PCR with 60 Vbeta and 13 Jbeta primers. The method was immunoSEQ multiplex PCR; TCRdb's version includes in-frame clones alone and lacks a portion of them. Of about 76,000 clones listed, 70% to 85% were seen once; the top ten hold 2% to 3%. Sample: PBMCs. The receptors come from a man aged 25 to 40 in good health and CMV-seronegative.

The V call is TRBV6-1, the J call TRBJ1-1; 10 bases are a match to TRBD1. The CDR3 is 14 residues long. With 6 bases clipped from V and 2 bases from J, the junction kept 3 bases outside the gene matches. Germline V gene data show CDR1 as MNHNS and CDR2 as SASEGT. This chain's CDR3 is CASRGQGVNTEAFF. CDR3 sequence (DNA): TGTGCCAGCAGAGGACAGGGGGTTAACACTGAAGCTTTCTTT.

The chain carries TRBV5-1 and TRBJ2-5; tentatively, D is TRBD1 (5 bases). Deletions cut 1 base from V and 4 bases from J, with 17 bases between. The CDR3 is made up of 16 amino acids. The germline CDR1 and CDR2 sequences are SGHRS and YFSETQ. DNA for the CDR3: TGCGCCAGCAGCTTGCAGGGTGGAGTGGGCACAGAGACCCAGTACTTC. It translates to CASSLQGGVGTETQYF.

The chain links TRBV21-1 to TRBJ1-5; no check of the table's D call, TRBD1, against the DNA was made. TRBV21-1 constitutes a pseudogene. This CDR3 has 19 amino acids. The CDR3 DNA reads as TGTGCCAGCACCTTCCCTTCCCGGGACAGGGGGTTTAGCAATCAGCCCCAGCATTTT. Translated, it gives CASTFPSRDRGFSNQPQHF.

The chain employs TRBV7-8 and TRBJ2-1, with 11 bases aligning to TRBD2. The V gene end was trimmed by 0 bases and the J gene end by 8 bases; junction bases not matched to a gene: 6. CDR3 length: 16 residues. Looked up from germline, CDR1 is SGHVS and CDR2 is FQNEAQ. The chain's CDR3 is CASSLALAGGPDEQFF. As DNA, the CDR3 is TGTGCCAGCAGCTTAGCTTTAGCGGGAGGGCCTGATGAGCAGTTCTTC.

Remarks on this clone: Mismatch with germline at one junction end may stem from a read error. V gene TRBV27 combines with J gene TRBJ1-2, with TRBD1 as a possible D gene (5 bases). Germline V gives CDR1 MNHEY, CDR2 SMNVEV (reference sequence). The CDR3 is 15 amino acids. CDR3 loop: CASSLYGGFNYGYPF. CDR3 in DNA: TGTGCCAGCAGCTTGTACGGGGGGTTTAACTATGGCTACCCCTTC.

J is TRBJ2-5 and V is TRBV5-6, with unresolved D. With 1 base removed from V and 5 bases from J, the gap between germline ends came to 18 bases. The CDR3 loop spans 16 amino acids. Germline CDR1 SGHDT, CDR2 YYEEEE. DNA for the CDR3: TGTGCCAGCAGCTTGTATTCTTCTCCCCCTTCGGAGACCCAGTACTTC. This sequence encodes CASSLYSSPPSETQYF.

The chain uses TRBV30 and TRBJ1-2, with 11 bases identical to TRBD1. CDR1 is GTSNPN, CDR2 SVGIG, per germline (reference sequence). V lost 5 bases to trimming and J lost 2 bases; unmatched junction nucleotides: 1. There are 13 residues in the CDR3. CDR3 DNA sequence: TGTGCCTGGGGACAGGGGGCGAACTATGGCTACACCTTC. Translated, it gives CAWGQGANYGYTF.

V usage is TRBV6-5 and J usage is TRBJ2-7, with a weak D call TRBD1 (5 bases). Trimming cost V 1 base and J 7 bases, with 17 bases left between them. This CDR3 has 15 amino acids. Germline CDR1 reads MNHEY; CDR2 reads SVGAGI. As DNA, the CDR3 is TGTGCCAGCAGTTACTTACGACAGAGATCGGGTGAGCAGTACTTC. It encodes CASSYLRQRSGEQYF.

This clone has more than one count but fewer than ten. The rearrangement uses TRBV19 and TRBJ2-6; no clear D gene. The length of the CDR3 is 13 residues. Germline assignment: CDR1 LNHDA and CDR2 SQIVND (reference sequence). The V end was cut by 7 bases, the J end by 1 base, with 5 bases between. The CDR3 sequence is CASKRSGANVLTF. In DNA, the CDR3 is TGTGCCAGTAAGAGATCTGGGGCCAACGTCCTGACTTTC. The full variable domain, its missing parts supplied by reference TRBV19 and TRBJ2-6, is DGGITQSPKYLFRKEGQNVTLSCEQNLNHDAMYWYRQDPGQGLRLIYYSQIVNDFQKGDIAEGYSVSREKKESFPLTVTSAQKNPTAFYLCASKRSGANVLTFGAGSRLTVL.

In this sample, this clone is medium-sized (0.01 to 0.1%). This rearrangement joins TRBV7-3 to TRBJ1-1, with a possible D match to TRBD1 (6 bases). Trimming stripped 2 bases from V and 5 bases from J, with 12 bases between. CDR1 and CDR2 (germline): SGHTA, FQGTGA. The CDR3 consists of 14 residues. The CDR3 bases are TGTGCCAGCAGCTTACAGGGGCAGGGGACTGAAGCTTTCTTT. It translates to CASSLQGQGTEAFF.